This T cell receptor (beta chain) appears in the sequencing data of a study of T cell responses to AZD1222 COVID-19 vaccine. Points on this clone: Its antigen is undetermined.

General study points: The donor cohort was predominantly white British with a female majority, and clonal diversity may have been underestimated. The study sampled repertoires only after the peak T cell response. Of spike-specific TCRs, nearly half reportedly target regions left unmutated in variants. Baseline seropositives among AZD1222 recipients totaled only six or seven.

TCRdb's copy holds only in-frame clones and misses some; the assay was immunoSEQ multiplex PCR. The sample consists of around 130,000 clones, 75% to 95% of them appearing once. Germline CDR1 LGHDT, CDR2 YNNKEL (reference sequence). J lost 4 bases, V lost 0 bases, and 10 bases had no gene match. CDR3 length: 18 residues. The material was peripheral blood, obtained 28 days after the second AZD1222 dose. This TCR was sampled from an adult who received the AZD1222 COVID-19 vaccine. V usage is TRBV3-1 (or the pseudogene TRBV3-2) and J usage is TRBJ2-3, with 10 bases fitting TRBD2. The CDR3 sequence is CASSQDLQRGGVSDTQYF. CDR3 DNA: TGTGCCAGCAGCCAAGATCTTCAGCGGGGGGGCGTTTCAGATACGCAGTATTTT.